One T cell receptor beta chain is described in this entry. Its antigen is undetermined. This record comes from a study of cytomegalovirus exposure and HLA in healthy donors. Points from the study as a whole: It is likely that the observed cluster of highly shared sequence variants was a sequencing artifact. Reportedly, fewer N-insertions than the approximately 600-donor mean appeared in an Asian-associated ancestry cluster in a later analysis.

Primers: 60 Vbeta forward and 13 Jbeta reverse. Profiling relied on immunoSEQ multiplex PCR, and the TCRdb table lists in-frame clones only, not all of them. The data include tens of thousands of clones; the top ten clones carry around 1.9%. Germline V CDR1 and CDR2: SGHDT, YYEEEE. V was shortened by 8 bases and J by 0 bases, with 18 bases between the two germline ends. The CDR3 length is 16 residues. The chain employs TRBV5-6 and TRBJ2-1; possibly TRBD2 for D (6 bases). The sample comprised PBMCs. The clonotype comes from a woman in her forties in good health and CMV-seropositive. The CDR3 spells CASDGRGTSSYNEQFF. The DNA for the CDR3 is TGTGCCAGTGATGGACGGGGGACCAGCTCCTACAATGAGCAGTTCTTC.